This T cell receptor beta chain was documented in a study of shared clonotypes between healthy human individuals. TCRdb's table, derived via immunoSEQ multiplex PCR, lists solely in-frame clones and lacks some. The top ten hold roughly 1% of the sample, which has some 2 million clones, approximately 94% seen once. The CDR3 is 15 amino acids. The V and J ends lost 4 bases and 0 bases, in that order; junction bases with no gene match: 5. From germline, CDR1 is SGDLS and CDR2 YYNGEE. Selected positively for CCR7 and CD45RO-negative, naive CD8 cells excluded terminally differentiated effector memory CD45RA+ cells.

The sequenced sample consisted of naive CD8+ T cells sorted from blood. The receptor was isolated from a man aged 18 to 29 in good health. This chain uses TRBV9 with TRBJ1-2; the match to TRBD1 covers 8 bases. This CDR3 reads CASSPTGVANYGYTF. The CDR3 DNA reads as TGTGCCAGCAGCCCGACAGGGGTAGCTAACTATGGCTACACCTTC.